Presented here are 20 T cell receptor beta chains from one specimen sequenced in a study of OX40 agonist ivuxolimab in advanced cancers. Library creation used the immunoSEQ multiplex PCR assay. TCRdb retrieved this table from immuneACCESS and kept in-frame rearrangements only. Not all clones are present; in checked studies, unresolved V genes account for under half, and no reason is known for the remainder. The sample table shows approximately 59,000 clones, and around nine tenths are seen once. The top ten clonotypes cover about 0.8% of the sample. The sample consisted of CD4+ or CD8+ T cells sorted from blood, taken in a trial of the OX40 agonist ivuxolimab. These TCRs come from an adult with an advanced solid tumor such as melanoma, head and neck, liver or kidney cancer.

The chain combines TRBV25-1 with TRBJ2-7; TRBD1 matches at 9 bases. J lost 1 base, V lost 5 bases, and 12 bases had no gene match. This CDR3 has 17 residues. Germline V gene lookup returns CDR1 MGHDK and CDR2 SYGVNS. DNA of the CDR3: TGTGCCAGCAGTTCCCCCAACCCGGGACAGGGATCCTACGAGCAGTACTTC. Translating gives CASSSPNPGQGSYEQYF.

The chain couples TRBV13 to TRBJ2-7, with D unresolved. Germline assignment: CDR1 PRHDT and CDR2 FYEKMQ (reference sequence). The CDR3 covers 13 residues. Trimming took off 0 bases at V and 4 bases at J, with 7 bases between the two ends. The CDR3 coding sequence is TGTGCCAGCAGCTTAGGCCTATATTACGAGCAGTACTTC. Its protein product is CASSLGLYYEQYF.

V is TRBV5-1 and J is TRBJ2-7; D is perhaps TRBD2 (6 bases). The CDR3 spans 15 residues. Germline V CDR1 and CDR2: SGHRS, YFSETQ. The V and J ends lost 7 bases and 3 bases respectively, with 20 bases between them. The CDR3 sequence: CASSISGTGSYEQYF. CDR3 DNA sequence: TGCGCCAGCTCCATCTCCGGGACTGGGAGCTACGAGCAGTACTTC.

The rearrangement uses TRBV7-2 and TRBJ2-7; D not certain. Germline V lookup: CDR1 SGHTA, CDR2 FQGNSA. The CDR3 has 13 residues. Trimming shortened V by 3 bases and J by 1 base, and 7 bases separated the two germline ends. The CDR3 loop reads CASSFGRSYEQYF. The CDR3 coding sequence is TGTGCCAGCAGCTTTGGACGGTCCTACGAGCAGTACTTC. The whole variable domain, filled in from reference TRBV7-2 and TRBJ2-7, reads GAGVSQSPSNKVTEKGKDVELRCDPISGHTALYWYRQSLGQGLEFLIYFQGNSAPDKSGLPSDRFSAERTGGSVSTLTIQRTQQEDSAVYLCASSFGRSYEQYFGPGTRLTVT.

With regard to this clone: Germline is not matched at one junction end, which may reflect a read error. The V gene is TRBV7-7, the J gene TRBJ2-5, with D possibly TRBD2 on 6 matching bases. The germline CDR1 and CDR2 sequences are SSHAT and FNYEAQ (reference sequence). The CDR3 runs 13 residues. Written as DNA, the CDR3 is TGTGCTAGCAGCTTATTGGGGGGTGAGACCCAGTACTTC. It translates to CASSLLGGETQYF.

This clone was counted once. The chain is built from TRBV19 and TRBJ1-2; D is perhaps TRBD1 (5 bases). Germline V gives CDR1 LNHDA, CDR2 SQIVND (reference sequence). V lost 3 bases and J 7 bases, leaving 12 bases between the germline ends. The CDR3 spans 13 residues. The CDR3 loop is CASSISQGRGYTF. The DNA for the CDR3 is TGTGCCAGTAGTATTTCGCAGGGCCGTGGCTACACCTTC.

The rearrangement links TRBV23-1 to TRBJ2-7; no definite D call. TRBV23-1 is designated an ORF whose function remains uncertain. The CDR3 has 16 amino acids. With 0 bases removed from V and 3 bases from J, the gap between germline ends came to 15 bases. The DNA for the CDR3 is TGCGCCAGCAGTCAATCCCCCGGAAGGGTTGTCTACGAGCAGTACTTC. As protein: CASSQSPGRVVYEQYF.

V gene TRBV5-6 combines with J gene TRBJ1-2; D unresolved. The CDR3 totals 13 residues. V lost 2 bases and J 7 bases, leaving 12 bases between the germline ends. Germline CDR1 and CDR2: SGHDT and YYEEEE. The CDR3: CASSFGSVGGYTF. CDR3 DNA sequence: TGTGCCAGCAGCTTCGGGTCAGTGGGTGGCTACACCTTC.

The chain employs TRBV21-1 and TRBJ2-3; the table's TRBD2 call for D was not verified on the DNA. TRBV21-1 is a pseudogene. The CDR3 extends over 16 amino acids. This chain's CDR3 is CASIPRLAGASDTQYF. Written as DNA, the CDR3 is TGTGCCAGCATCCCACGACTAGCGGGAGCTTCAGATACGCAGTATTTT.

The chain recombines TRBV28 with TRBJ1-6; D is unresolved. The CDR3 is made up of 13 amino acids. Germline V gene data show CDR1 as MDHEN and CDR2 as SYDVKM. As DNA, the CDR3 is TGTGCGGTTGGGCCCTCCTATAATTCACCCCTCCACTTT. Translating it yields CAVGPSYNSPLHF.

The CDR3 reads CASSGTGYGEQYF. The CDR3 DNA is TGTGCCAGTAGTGGGACAGGGTACGGCGAGCAGTACTTC. J is TRBJ2-7 and V is TRBV19; 9 bases map to TRBD1. The CDR3 length is 13 residues. Germline V CDR1 and CDR2: LNHDA, SQIVND (reference sequence). The trim removed 5 bases at V and 6 bases at J, leaving 5 bases unmatched. The variable domain in full, with the rest retrieved from reference TRBV19 and TRBJ2-7, is DGGITQSPKYLFRKEGQNVTLSCEQNLNHDAMYWYRQDPGQGLRLIYYSQIVNDFQKGDIAEGYSVSREKKESFPLTVTSAQKNPTAFYLCASSGTGYGEQYFGPGTRLTVT.

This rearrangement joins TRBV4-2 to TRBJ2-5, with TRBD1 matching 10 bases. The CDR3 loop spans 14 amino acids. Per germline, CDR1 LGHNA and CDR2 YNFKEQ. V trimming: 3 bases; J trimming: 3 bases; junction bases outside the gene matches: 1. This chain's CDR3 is CASSQGQGKETQYF. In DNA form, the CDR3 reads TGTGCCAGCAGCCAGGGACAGGGGAAAGAGACCCAGTACTTC.

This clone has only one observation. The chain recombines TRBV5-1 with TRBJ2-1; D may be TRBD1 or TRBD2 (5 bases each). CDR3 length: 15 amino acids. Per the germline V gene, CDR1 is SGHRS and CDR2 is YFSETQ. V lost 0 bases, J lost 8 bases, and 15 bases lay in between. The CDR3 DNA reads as TGCGCCAGCAGCTTGGATGGGACCTCCTTCGATGAGCAGTTCTTC. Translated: CASSLDGTSFDEQFF.

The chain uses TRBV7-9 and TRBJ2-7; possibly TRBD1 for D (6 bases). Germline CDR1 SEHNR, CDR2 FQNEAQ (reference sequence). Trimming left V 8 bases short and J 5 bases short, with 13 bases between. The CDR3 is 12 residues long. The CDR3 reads CASVTGSNEQYF. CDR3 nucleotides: TGTGCCAGCGTTACAGGGTCCAACGAGCAGTACTTC.

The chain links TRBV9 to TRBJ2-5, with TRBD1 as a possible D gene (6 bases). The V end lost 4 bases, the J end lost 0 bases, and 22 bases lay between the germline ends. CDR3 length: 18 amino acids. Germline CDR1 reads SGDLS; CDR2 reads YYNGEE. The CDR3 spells CASSFSPGTIFYQETQYF. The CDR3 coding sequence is TGTGCCAGCAGCTTCTCCCCCGGGACAATTTTCTACCAAGAGACCCAGTACTTC.

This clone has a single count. The CDR3 coding sequence is TGTGCCAGCACCCGGACGACGGCGGAGACCCAGTACTTC. It encodes CASTRTTAETQYF. The V and J genes are TRBV6-1 and TRBJ2-5; the D is unclear. The V gene's germline CDR1 is MNHNS and CDR2 SASEGT. Trimming stripped 7 bases from V and 5 bases from J, with 14 bases between. The CDR3 totals 13 residues.

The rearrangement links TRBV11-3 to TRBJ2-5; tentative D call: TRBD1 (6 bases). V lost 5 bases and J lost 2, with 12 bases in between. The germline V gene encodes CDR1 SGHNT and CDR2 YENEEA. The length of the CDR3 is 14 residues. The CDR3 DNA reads TGTGCCAGCAGCCCTGGGGGCGCACAAGAGACCCAGTACTTC. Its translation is CASSPGGAQETQYF. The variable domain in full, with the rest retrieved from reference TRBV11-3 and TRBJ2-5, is EAGVVQSPRYKIIEKKQPVAFWCNPISGHNTLYWYLQNLGQGPELLIRYENEEAVDDSQLPKDRFSAERLKGVDSTLKIQPAELGDSAVYLCASSPGGAQETQYFGPGTRLLVL.

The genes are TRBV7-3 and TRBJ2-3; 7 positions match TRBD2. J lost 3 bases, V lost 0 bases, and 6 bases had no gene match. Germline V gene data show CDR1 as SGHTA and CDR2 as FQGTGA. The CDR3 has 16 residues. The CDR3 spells CASSLTGGSGTDTQYF. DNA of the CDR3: TGTGCCAGCAGCTTAACTGGCGGGAGCGGGACAGATACGCAGTATTTT.

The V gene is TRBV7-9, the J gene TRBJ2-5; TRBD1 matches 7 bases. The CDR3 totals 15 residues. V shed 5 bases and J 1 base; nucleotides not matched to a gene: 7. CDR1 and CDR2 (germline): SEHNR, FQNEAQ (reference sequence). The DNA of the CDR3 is TGTGCCAGCAGCCCCAGGGGGACGACCCAAGAGACCCAGTACTTC. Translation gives CASSPRGTTQETQYF.

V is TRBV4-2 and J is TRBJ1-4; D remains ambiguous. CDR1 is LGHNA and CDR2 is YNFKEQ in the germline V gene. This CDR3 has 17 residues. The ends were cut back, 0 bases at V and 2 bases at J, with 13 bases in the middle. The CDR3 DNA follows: TGTGCCAGCAGCCAAGATCTAGGGTCGAAGACTAATGAAAAACTGTTTTTT. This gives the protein CASSQDLGSKTNEKLFF.